Below, 10 T cell receptor beta chains from the same sample are listed, as sequenced in a study of OX40 agonist ivuxolimab in advanced cancers. Measured with immunoSEQ multiplex PCR; TCRdb has only the in-frame clones, and not every one. The data hold 50,000 or so clones, with 65% to 90% observed a single time. The starting material was CD4+ or CD8+ T cells sorted from blood, obtained in a trial of the OX40 agonist ivuxolimab. The receptors here all came from an adult with an advanced solid tumor such as melanoma, head and neck, liver or kidney cancer.

The table lists this clone with a count of one. The chain employs TRBV6-1 and TRBJ2-1, with 13 bases identical to TRBD2. The length of the CDR3 is 15 residues. Trimming took 3 bases from V and 5 from J; bases not matched to a gene: 1. Germline V gene lookup returns CDR1 MNHNS and CDR2 SASEGT. CDR3 sequence reads: CASSDGLAGDNEQFF. The CDR3 DNA sequence: TGTGCCAGCAGTGACGGACTAGCGGGGGACAATGAGCAGTTCTTC.

This chain links TRBV5-8 with TRBJ2-5, with D perhaps TRBD2 (6 bases). Trimming took off 7 bases at V and 4 bases at J, with 20 bases between the two ends. CDR1 and CDR2 (germline): SGHTS, YDEGEE. The CDR3 is 15 amino acids. The CDR3 DNA sequence: TGTGCCAGCTGTCCGGGAGCCCGGCGGTTAGAGACCCAGTACTTC. As protein: CASCPGARRLETQYF.

The V gene is TRBV21-1, the J gene TRBJ1-5; the DNA was not used to check the table's D call, TRBD1. TRBV21-1 is a documented pseudogene. The CDR3 length is 16 residues. CDR3 nucleotide sequence: TGTGCCAGCAGCAACTCCCGACAGGGGGCTAATCAGCCCCAGCATTTT. Protein sequence: CASSNSRQGANQPQHF.

The chain has TRBV30 and TRBJ1-5; 10 positions match TRBD1. This CDR3 is 14 amino acids long. J lost 6 bases, V lost 1 base, and 3 bases had no gene match. CDR1 and CDR2 from the germline V gene are GTSNPN and SVGIG (reference sequence). CDR3 bases: TGTGCCTGGAGTGGGACAGGGGGAAGTCAGCCCCAGCATTTT. It codes for CAWSGTGGSQPQHF.

The DNA of the CDR3 is TGTGCCAGCAGCTTAGGGGTGTACAATGAGCAGTTCTTC. This encodes CASSLGVYNEQFF. V usage is TRBV11-3 and J usage is TRBJ2-1; D is unclear. Germline lookup yields CDR1 SGHNT and CDR2 YENEEA. This CDR3 has 13 residues. V lost 1 base and J lost 4, with 5 bases in between.

The genes are TRBV9 and TRBJ1-6; D remains unclear. This CDR3 is built from 15 residues. V was cut by 0 bases and J by 4 bases, with 8 bases left in between. Germline V gene sequence: CDR1 SGDLS, CDR2 YYNGEE. CDR3 amino acids: CASSVGRDYNSPLHF. Written as DNA, the CDR3 is TGTGCCAGCAGCGTAGGGAGGGATTATAATTCACCCCTCCACTTT.

V and J are TRBV25-1 and TRBJ1-2; D possibly corresponds to TRBD1 (5 bases). The CDR3 totals 13 residues. The ends were cut back, 5 bases at V and 6 bases at J, with 13 bases in the middle. CDR1 is MGHDK and CDR2 is SYGVNS in the germline V gene. In DNA, the CDR3 is TGTGCCAGCAGTTCCAGGGCAGGCGATGGCTACACCTTC. Its translation: CASSSRAGDGYTF.

The V and J genes are TRBV4-1 and TRBJ2-2; TRBD2 matches 15 bases. The CDR3 contains 19 residues. J lost 4 bases, V lost 0 bases, and 6 bases had no gene match. Germline lookup yields CDR1 MGHRA and CDR2 YSYEKL. CDR3 DNA: TGCGCCAGCAGCCAAGAAGGACTAGCGGGAGGGCCTAGCACCGGGGAGCTGTTTTTT. It codes for CASSQEGLAGGPSTGELFF.

This chain connects TRBV6-5 to TRBJ2-1; tentatively, D is TRBD1 or TRBD2 (5 bases each). Germline V CDR1 and CDR2: MNHEY, SVGAGI. V lost 6 bases and J 9 bases, leaving 18 bases between the germline ends. This CDR3 is 14 amino acids long. The chain's CDR3 is CASSSGTGLGEQFF. Here the CDR3 DNA reads TGTGCCAGCAGCTCCGGGACCGGCTTAGGTGAGCAGTTCTTC.

V gene TRBV19 combines with J gene TRBJ2-7; 9 bases line up with TRBD1. This CDR3 region has 15 residues. Germline V gene sequence: CDR1 LNHDA, CDR2 SQIVND (reference sequence). V dropped 5 bases and J dropped 0; count of bases not matched to a gene: 5. This CDR3 is CASSEGQGLSYEQYF. The CDR3 DNA follows: TGTGCCAGTAGTGAGGGACAGGGACTCTCCTACGAGCAGTACTTC.